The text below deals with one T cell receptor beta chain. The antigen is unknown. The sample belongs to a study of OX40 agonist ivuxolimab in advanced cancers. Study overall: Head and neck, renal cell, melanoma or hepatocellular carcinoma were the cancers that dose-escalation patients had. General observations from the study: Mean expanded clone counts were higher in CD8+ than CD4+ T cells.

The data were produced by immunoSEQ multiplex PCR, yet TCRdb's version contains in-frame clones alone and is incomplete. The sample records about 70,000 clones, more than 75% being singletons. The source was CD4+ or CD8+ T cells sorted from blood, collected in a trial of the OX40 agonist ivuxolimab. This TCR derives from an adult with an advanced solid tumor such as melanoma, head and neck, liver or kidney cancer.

This CDR3 reads CASRLRATGGYGYTF. CDR3 DNA: TGTGCCAGCAGGTTGAGGGCGACAGGGGGCTATGGCTACACCTTC. The chain joins TRBV5-6 to TRBJ1-2; 9 bases match TRBD1. Trimming cost V 5 bases and J 4 bases; bases outside gene matches: 9. The CDR3 contains 15 residues. CDR1 is SGHDT, CDR2 YYEEEE, per germline.